These 26 T cell receptor beta chains originate from one sample sequenced in a study of CD8+ T cells in alopecia areata. cDNA prepared by RNA extraction and subsequent reverse transcription served as the template for sequencing. Libraries were prepared by immunoSEQ multiplex PCR; TCRdb keeps only in-frame clonotypes and omits some of them. Altogether 110,000 to 150,000 clones are present, roughly half being singletons, with the ten largest covering 0.99%. The sample in question was CD4+ T cells sorted from blood, obtained at week 0. Receptor source: a human donor with alopecia areata.

There are a few counts of this clone. J is TRBJ1-1 and V is TRBV27, with D maybe TRBD1 (6 bases). The germline V gene encodes CDR1 MNHEY and CDR2 SMNVEV (reference sequence). The CDR3 runs to 13 residues. V lost 4 bases and J lost 9, with 15 bases in between. As DNA, the CDR3 is TGTGCCAGCAGTTCCCGGGGGGCGGGTAAAGCTTTCTTT. Its protein product is CASSSRGAGKAFF.

The chain uses TRBV2 and TRBJ1-1; TRBD1 might be the D (6 bases). CDR3 size: 15 residues. Germline V gene lookup returns CDR1 SNHLY and CDR2 FYNNEI. The V and J ends lost 6 bases and 2 bases respectively, with 16 bases between them. CDR3 sequence reads: CASRERQEINTEAFF. CDR3 bases: TGTGCCAGCAGGGAGCGACAGGAGATAAACACTGAAGCTTTCTTT. Looking up the rest from reference TRBV2 and TRBJ1-1 gives the full variable domain: EPEVTQTPSHQVTQMGQEVILRCVPISNHLYFYWYRQILGQKVEFLVSFYNNEISEKSEIFDDQFSVERPDGSNFTLKIRSTKLEDSAMYFCASRERQEINTEAFFGQGTRLTVV.

J is TRBJ2-3 and V is TRBV6-1; the match to TRBD2 covers 7 bases. Germline V gives CDR1 MNHNS, CDR2 SASEGT. Trimming took 3 bases from V and 0 from J; bases not matched to a gene: 3. This CDR3 spans 15 amino acids. Here the CDR3 DNA reads TGTGCCAGCAGTGATACTAGCGCAAGCACAGATACGCAGTATTTT. Translation gives CASSDTSASTDTQYF.

The rearrangement joins TRBV25-1 to TRBJ2-3; a possible D gene is TRBD1 (5 bases). The V and J ends lost 6 bases and 5 bases respectively, with 12 bases between them. CDR3 size: 13 residues. Germline CDR1 and CDR2: MGHDK and SYGVNS. This CDR3 is CASRGQVQDTQYF. The CDR3 region has the DNA TGTGCCAGCAGGGGGCAGGTCCAAGATACGCAGTATTTT.

This clone was counted only a few times. This chain connects TRBV7-8 to TRBJ1-1; D is unclear. Trimming pared 4 bases from V and 1 base from J, leaving 13 bases between. Germline V gives CDR1 SGHVS, CDR2 FQNEAQ. This CDR3 is 15 amino acids long. The CDR3 region has the DNA TGTGCCAGCAGCTACCCCGGACGGGCGAACACTGAAGCTTTCTTT. This translates into CASSYPGRANTEAFF. Drawing the rest from reference TRBV7-8 and TRBJ1-1, the complete variable domain is GAGVSQSPRYKVAKRGQDVALRCDPISGHVSLFWYQQALGQGPEFLTYFQNEAQLDKSGLPSDRFFAERPEGSVSTLKIQRTQQEDSAVYLCASSYPGRANTEAFFGQGTRLTVV.

This clone has a single count. This rearrangement joins TRBV5-1 to TRBJ2-5, with 7 bases fitting TRBD1. With 4 bases clipped from V and 0 bases from J, the junction kept 12 bases outside the gene matches. The CDR3 contains 17 residues. Germline assignment: CDR1 SGHRS and CDR2 YFSETQ. DNA of the CDR3: TGCGCCAGCAGCCGTGACAGGGCCCAATTGTACCAAGAGACCCAGTACTTC. Translation gives CASSRDRAQLYQETQYF.

The genes are TRBV29-1 and TRBJ2-3, with 7 bases aligning to TRBD2. Per the germline V gene, CDR1 is SQVTM and CDR2 is ANQGSEA. This CDR3 spans 15 amino acids. J lost 2 bases, V lost 6 bases, and 11 bases had no gene match. As DNA, the CDR3 is TGCAGCGTCGGGGGGATGGGGAGTTCCACAGATACGCAGTATTTT. Translation gives CSVGGMGSSTDTQYF.

V and J are TRBV29-1 and TRBJ2-6; D perhaps matches TRBD1 (7 bases). V lost 8 bases and J lost 0, with 14 bases in between. Germline CDR1 SQVTM, CDR2 ANQGSEA. The length of the CDR3 is 15 residues. CDR3 nucleotide sequence: TGCAGCTTTACCCAGGGGGGCTCTGGGGCCAACGTCCTGACTTTC. Amino acid sequence: CSFTQGGSGANVLTF.

The chain uses TRBV4-2 and TRBJ1-2, with 8 bases identical to TRBD1. The germline V gene encodes CDR1 LGHNA and CDR2 YNFKEQ. The CDR3 has 15 residues. Germline trimming cut 1 base from V and 5 bases from J; bases unmatched to any gene: 6. The CDR3, as DNA: TGTGCCAGCAGCCAAGGGGACAGGACCCCTTATGGCTACACCTTC. Translated, it gives CASSQGDRTPYGYTF.

The sample holds one count of this clone. The chain links TRBV20-1 to TRBJ2-7; 9 nucleotides line up with TRBD2. The CDR3 totals 11 residues. The V gene's germline CDR1 is DFQATT and CDR2 SNEGSKA (reference sequence). CDR3 nucleotides: TGCAGGATGACTAGCGGCTACGAGCAGTACTTC. Amino acid sequence: CRMTSGYEQYF.

Comments on this clone: Sequence at one end of the junction differs from germline and may be a read error. The chain links TRBV7-8 to TRBJ2-1; D is possibly TRBD1 (6 bases). Germline values: CDR1 SGHVS, CDR2 FQNEAQ. This CDR3 region has 14 residues. CDR3 residues: CASSSRTDYYEQFF. DNA for the CDR3: TGTGCCAGCAGCTCGCGGACAGACTACTATGAGCAGTTCTTC.

The genes are TRBV9 and TRBJ2-6; D not resolved. Germline CDR1 and CDR2: SGDLS and YYNGEE. The CDR3 is made up of 13 amino acids. V lost 5 bases and J 0 bases, leaving 3 bases between the germline ends. As DNA, the CDR3 is TGTGCCAGCAGGTCCTCTGGGGCCAACGTCCTGACTTTC. Amino acid sequence: CASRSSGANVLTF.

The chain is built from TRBV7-9 and TRBJ2-1; tentative D call: TRBD2 (5 bases). The CDR3 sequence is 13 residues long. Germline CDR1 SEHNR, CDR2 FQNEAQ (reference sequence). The ends were cut back, 1 base at V and 10 bases at J, with 11 bases in the middle. The CDR3 DNA reads as TGTGCCAGCAGCTTAGGCCTAGAGCGGGAGCAGTTCTTC. Translated, it gives CASSLGLEREQFF. Supplemented by reference TRBV7-9 and TRBJ2-1, the full variable domain reads DTGVSQNPRHKITKRGQNVTFRCDPISEHNRLYWYRQTLGQGPEFLTYFQNEAQLEKSRLLSDRFSAERPKGSFSTLEIQRTEQGDSAMYLCASSLGLEREQFFGPGTRLTVL.

This clone was seen at least ten times. The CDR3 is CASSPLGQNTEAFF. The CDR3 coding sequence is TGTGCCAGCTCACCATTAGGCCAGAACACTGAAGCTTTCTTT. The rearrangement uses TRBV18 and TRBJ1-1, with D unresolved. The CDR3 runs 14 residues. Trimming cost V 2 bases and J 1 base, with 8 bases left between them. Germline values: CDR1 KGHSH, CDR2 LQKENI. Drawing the rest from reference TRBV18 and TRBJ1-1, the complete variable domain is NAGVMQNPRHLVRRRGQEARLRCSPMKGHSHVYWYRQLPEEGLKFMVYLQKENIIDESGMPKERFSAEFPKEGPSILRIQQVVRGDSAAYFCASSPLGQNTEAFFGQGTRLTVV.

The rearrangement uses TRBV7-2 and TRBJ2-1; 8 positions agree with TRBD2. This CDR3 is 16 amino acids long. V was pared by 4 bases and J by 10 bases, with 15 bases of the junction left unmatched. The germline V gene encodes CDR1 SGHTA and CDR2 FQGNSA. Here the CDR3 DNA reads TGTGCCAGCAGCTCTACGAGCGGGAGCCCCGGGGGCGAGCAGTTCTTC. It specifies CASSSTSGSPGGEQFF.

The chain couples TRBV30 to TRBJ2-2, with D tentatively TRBD1 or TRBD2 (5 bases each). The V gene's germline CDR1 is GTSNPN and CDR2 SVGIG (reference sequence). V dropped 1 base and J dropped 4 bases, with 13 bases sitting between them. The CDR3 length is 15 residues. The CDR3 spells CAWSGQGRSTGELFF. The CDR3 nucleotides are TGTGCCTGGAGTGGTCAGGGACGGAGCACCGGGGAGCTGTTTTTT.

This chain uses TRBV29-1 with TRBJ2-3, with a weak D call TRBD1 (5 bases). The CDR3 has 11 residues. The V and J ends lost 8 bases and 5 bases respectively, with 11 bases between them. Germline V lookup: CDR1 SQVTM, CDR2 ANQGSEA. CDR3 DNA sequence: TGCAGCCTTGGGGCTGTAGATACGCAGTATTTT. Protein product: CSLGAVDTQYF.

This clone was seen only a few times. Here the CDR3 DNA reads TGTGCCAGCAGTTACTCAGTGCCCACAAATCAGCCCCAGCATTTT. It encodes CASSYSVPTNQPQHF. The V gene is TRBV6-5, the J gene TRBJ1-5, with no clear D. The CDR3 length is 15 residues. Germline V gene lookup returns CDR1 MNHEY and CDR2 SVGAGI. V was trimmed by 0 bases and J by 4 bases, leaving 10 bases between them.

CDR3 nucleotide sequence: TGTGCCAGTAGCCGGGACGGCTCCTACGAGCAGTACTTC. It translates to CASSRDGSYEQYF. This chain connects TRBV19 to TRBJ2-7; perhaps D is TRBD1 or TRBD2 (5 bases each). The CDR3 has 13 amino acids. Germline CDR1 LNHDA, CDR2 SQIVND (reference sequence). V lost 6 bases and J lost 0, with 9 bases in between.

The chain recombines TRBV29-1 with TRBJ2-3; 9 bases are a match to TRBD1. The V gene's germline CDR1 is SQVTM and CDR2 ANQGSEA. With 6 bases clipped from V and 5 bases from J, the junction kept 6 bases outside the gene matches. This CDR3 has 13 residues. The CDR3, as DNA: TGCAGCGTCCGGACAGGGGCGGTAGATACGCAGTATTTT. Its translation is CSVRTGAVDTQYF.

The rearrangement uses TRBV30 and TRBJ2-4, with 10 bases that match TRBD1. V shed 0 bases and J 2 bases; nucleotides not matched to a gene: 4. The CDR3 runs to 16 residues. Germline V gives CDR1 GTSNPN, CDR2 SVGIG (reference sequence). In DNA form, the CDR3 reads TGTGCCTGGAGTGTCGGACAGGGGGGGACCAAAAACATTCAGTACTTC. Its protein is CAWSVGQGGTKNIQYF.

The chain has TRBV30 and TRBJ1-1, with TRBD1 matching over 7 bases. This CDR3 is 13 amino acids long. Germline assignment: CDR1 GTSNPN and CDR2 SVGIG (reference sequence). The junction had 3 bases not matched to a gene; V was cut back by 4 bases and J by 1 base. CDR3 DNA: TGTGCCTGGAATTACAGGGGGAACACTGAAGCTTTCTTT. Residues: CAWNYRGNTEAFF.

This chain links TRBV5-4 with TRBJ1-2; TRBD1 agrees at 7 bases. This CDR3 region has 12 residues. J gave up 9 bases and V 2 bases, and 4 bases lay outside the gene matches. Germline CDR1 and CDR2: SGHNT and YYREEE (reference sequence). CDR3 in amino acids: CASSLDRVRYTF. The CDR3 DNA follows: TGTGCCAGCAGCTTAGACAGGGTCCGCTACACCTTC.

This clone appeared a few times. The chain is built from TRBV27 and TRBJ2-6, with a possible D match to TRBD2 (6 bases). The V gene's germline CDR1 is MNHEY and CDR2 SMNVEV (reference sequence). V was trimmed by 7 bases and J by 2 bases, leaving 9 bases between them. The CDR3 has 14 amino acids. CDR3 loop: CASMRRAGANVLTF. CDR3 DNA sequence: TGTGCCAGCATGAGGAGGGCTGGGGCCAACGTCCTGACTTTC.

The table lists this clone with a few counts. This CDR3 reads CAWSVAGQGYGYTF. Written as DNA, the CDR3 is TGTGCCTGGAGTGTGGCGGGTCAGGGGTATGGCTACACCTTC. The V and J genes are TRBV30 and TRBJ1-2; D is perhaps TRBD1 (6 bases). V was trimmed by 0 bases and J by 5 bases, leaving 13 bases between them. The CDR3 covers 14 residues. CDR1 and CDR2 from the germline V gene are GTSNPN and SVGIG (reference sequence). The whole variable domain, remainder taken from reference TRBV30 and TRBJ1-2, is SQTIHQWPATLVQPVGSPLSLECTVEGTSNPNLYWYRQAAGRGLQLLFYSVGIGQISSEVPQNLSASRPQDRQFILSSKKLLLSDSGFYLCAWSVAGQGYGYTFGSGTRLTVV.

V gene TRBV29-1 combines with J gene TRBJ2-7, with D possibly being TRBD1 (5 bases). V lost 5 bases, J lost 6 bases, and 17 bases lay in between. Germline-derived CDR1 and CDR2 are SQVTM and ANQGSEA. This CDR3 region has 13 residues. CDR3 in DNA: TGCAGCGTTATAGGGGCTGTAGGGATCGAGCAGTACTTC. As protein: CSVIGAVGIEQYF.